The clone carrying this T cell receptor (beta chain) was detected only a few times. Its specificity is not known. These data originate in a study of CD8 T cells in Susac syndrome. Study results and limitations: The study recognized that its TCR sequencing and HLA analysis covered a relatively small number of individuals.

With 3 bases removed from V and 5 bases from J, the gap between germline ends came to 4 bases. CDR3 length: 11 residues. The germline V gene encodes CDR1 SGHTA and CDR2 FQGNSA. Through negative isolation, CD4+ and CD8+ T cells were obtained, while TEMRA cells were enriched using FACS. Random hexamers were used to reverse transcribe an amount of about 0.45 to 1 ug RNA. Multiplex PCR with immunoSEQ amplified the TCR beta CDR3 across 54 Vbeta and 13 Jbeta. TCRdb passed the immunoSEQ multiplex PCR reads through MiXCR, listing each CDR3 protein once. The profile shows 140,000 to 150,000 distinct CDR3 sequences, 85% to 95% of them singletons.

This chain joins TRBV7-2 and TRBJ2-5; no reliable D call. The TCR comes from a human donor with multiple sclerosis. Sequencing used CD4+ T cells from PBMCs. CDR3 in amino acids: CASSFGETQYF. Here the CDR3 DNA reads TGTGCCAGCAGCTTCGGGGAGACCCAGTACTTC.